This T cell receptor (beta chain) is from a study of T cell responses to AZD1222 COVID-19 vaccine. Study in general: Both about-4-week and about-12-week second-dose recipients were combined.

Overall study findings and caveats: CD4 TCRs linked to vaccination spanned spike, dominating at 160-218 and 743-854. Clonal diversity was possibly underestimated, and the donors were mostly white British, with more females. Compared with day 0, the breadth and depth of the Spike-specific TCR repertoire rose significantly after two doses of AZD1222.

Generated by immunoSEQ multiplex PCR, the TCRdb table keeps only in-frame clones and is missing some. Among 100,000 to 150,000 clones listed, over 75% were seen once. To note about this clone: Its antigen remains unidentified.

The CDR3 sequence is 14 residues long. Germline values: CDR1 MNHEY, CDR2 SMNVEV (reference sequence). Trimming pared 7 bases from V and 6 bases from J, leaving 16 bases between. This chain connects TRBV27 to TRBJ1-5, with D hard to call. This specimen consisted of peripheral blood, obtained on day 0 of AZD1222 vaccination. This sequence originates from an adult in good health. The CDR3 here is CASKSARVGQPQHF. CDR3 nucleotide sequence: TGTGCCAGCAAGTCCGCAAGGGTAGGTCAGCCCCAGCATTTT.